This record concerns one T cell receptor (beta chain) sequence. As processed by the authors: Estimated nucleated cell counts came from reference gene primer amplification. Only in-frame clones appear in the TCRdb table, and some are missing; sequencing was by immunoSEQ multiplex PCR. That table gives V, J and clone size, and the DNA gave D and trimming. The top ten hold approximately 4% of the sample, which has fewer than 60,000 clones, around 90% seen once. The data were taken from a study of blood T cell repertoires in COVID-19. Sample: peripheral blood. The receptor's source is a human donor in a cohort sampled during active COVID-19.

Written as DNA, the CDR3 is TGTGCCAGCAGCGTAGAAGGAGGGAGGGGCGGAAATTCACCCCTCCACTTT. It specifies CASSVEGGRGGNSPLHF. The J gene is TRBJ1-6, the V gene TRBV9, with D perhaps TRBD1 (5 bases). Germline V gene sequence: CDR1 SGDLS, CDR2 YYNGEE. Trimming removed 0 bases from V and 7 bases from J, with 17 bases in between. The CDR3 spans 17 residues.